These 29 T cell receptor beta chains were all obtained from the same sample, sequenced in a study of cytomegalovirus exposure and HLA in healthy donors. Only in-frame clones appear in the TCRdb table, and some are missing; sequencing was by immunoSEQ multiplex PCR. The table includes roughly 70,000 clones, around 90% detected once. Input material: PBMCs. Every receptor here comes from a woman aged 18-29 years in good health and CMV-seropositive.

This chain links TRBV5-4 with TRBJ2-2; TRBD2 agrees at 14 bases. CDR3 size: 17 residues. V gave up 7 bases and J gave up 9 bases; unmatched junction bases: 14. In germline, CDR1 is SGHNT, CDR2 YYREEE (reference sequence). The CDR3 nucleotides read TGTGCCAGCGGCCCGGGACTAGCGGGGGCCTACATCAGGGAGCTGTTTTTT. Translating gives CASGPGLAGAYIRELFF.

V gene TRBV19 combines with J gene TRBJ1-2; D call uncertain. Per the germline V gene, CDR1 is LNHDA and CDR2 is SQIVND (reference sequence). CDR3 size: 15 residues. V was trimmed by 6 bases and J by 2 bases, leaving 16 bases between them. In DNA form, the CDR3 reads TGTGCCAGTAGGATTCACAGAGGGCAGAACTATGGCTACACCTTC. Its translation is CASRIHRGQNYGYTF.

V usage is TRBV19 and J usage is TRBJ2-6; tentative D call: TRBD2 (5 bases). CDR3 length equals 14 residues. From germline, CDR1 is LNHDA and CDR2 SQIVND (reference sequence). With 6 bases removed from V and 4 bases from J, the gap between germline ends came to 10 bases. Written as DNA, the CDR3 is TGTGCCAGTAGCGGGGTGAACGGGGCCAACGTCCTGACTTTC. Its translation: CASSGVNGANVLTF.

The chain couples TRBV13 to TRBJ2-1, with a weak D call TRBD2 (7 bases). The CDR3 covers 17 residues. With 5 bases removed from V and 2 bases from J, the gap between germline ends came to 19 bases. Germline-derived CDR1 and CDR2 are PRHDT and FYEKMQ (reference sequence). The CDR3 sequence is CASSPSFGGGAYNEQFF. CDR3 nucleotide sequence: TGTGCCAGCAGCCCCAGCTTTGGGGGGGGCGCCTACAATGAGCAGTTCTTC.

The table lists this clone with a count of one. V usage is TRBV28 and J usage is TRBJ2-7; D is perhaps TRBD1 (5 bases). This CDR3 is 11 amino acids long. Trimming took 4 bases from V and 5 from J, leaving 6 bases between them. Germline CDR1 and CDR2: MDHEN and SYDVKM. The CDR3 sequence is CASSSGNEQYF. The CDR3 DNA reads as TGTGCCAGCAGTTCAGGGAACGAGCAGTACTTC. Drawing the rest from reference TRBV28 and TRBJ2-7, the complete variable domain is DVKVTQSSRYLVKRTGEKVFLECVQDMDHENMFWYRQDPGLGLRLIYFSYDVKMKEKGDIPEGYSVSREKKERFSLILESASTNQTSMYLCASSSGNEQYFGPGTRLTVT.

The V gene is TRBV29-1, the J gene TRBJ2-3; 9 positions agree with TRBD1. The germline V gene has CDR1 SQVTM and CDR2 ANQGSEA. J was trimmed by 6 bases and V by 8 bases; bases with no gene match: 6. This CDR3 spans 12 amino acids. CDR3 sequence reads: CSTDRGPDTQYF. CDR3 coding DNA: TGCAGCACGGACAGGGGACCCGATACGCAGTATTTT.

The chain has TRBV20-1 and TRBJ2-7, with a tentative D call TRBD2 (6 bases). Trimming removed 5 bases at V and 3 bases at J, with 8 bases between. The CDR3 covers 11 residues. The germline gives CDR1 DFQATT, CDR2 SNEGSKA (reference sequence). The CDR3 sequence is CSARLVYEQYF. The CDR3 DNA reads as TGCAGTGCTCGACTAGTCTACGAGCAGTACTTC.

Note on this clone: Germline is not matched at one junction end, which may reflect a read error. This chain links TRBV27 with TRBJ1-2; TRBD1 matches at 11 bases. This CDR3 region has 16 residues. Germline CDR1 MNHEY, CDR2 SMNVEV (reference sequence). CDR3 residues: CASSVSDRGLPYGYTF. DNA of the CDR3: TGTGCCAGCAGTGTATCGGACAGGGGGCTCCCGTATGGCTACACCTTC.

This chain connects TRBV7-9 to TRBJ2-1; tentative D call: TRBD2 (6 bases). CDR1 is SEHNR and CDR2 is FQNEAQ in the germline V gene (reference sequence). V dropped 1 base and J dropped 5 bases, with 9 bases sitting between them. The CDR3 has 14 residues. The CDR3 nucleotides read TGTGCCAGCAGCTTAGTCCGGGGGAACAATGAGCAGTTCTTC. The encoded protein is CASSLVRGNNEQFF.

J is TRBJ1-2 and V is TRBV27; D is unresolved. The CDR3 contains 12 residues. Germline V gives CDR1 MNHEY, CDR2 SMNVEV (reference sequence). Trimming took 3 bases from V and 7 from J, leaving 9 bases between them. The CDR3 bases are TGTGCCAGCAGTTTGTCCGGTGGTGGCTACACCTTC. Translating gives CASSLSGGGYTF.

This clone was recorded once. The chain uses TRBV7-9 and TRBJ1-5, with D tentatively TRBD1 (5 bases). V lost 4 bases to trimming and J lost 3 bases, with 16 bases between them. This CDR3 comprises 16 residues. CDR1 and CDR2 (germline): SEHNR, FQNEAQ (reference sequence). As DNA, the CDR3 is TGTGCCAGCAGCTCATCCGGGACTCTTTTCAATCAGCCCCAGCATTTT. It codes for CASSSSGTLFNQPQHF.

The chain joins TRBV7-9 to TRBJ1-1; D is possibly TRBD1 (6 bases). This CDR3 spans 14 amino acids. The V and J ends lost 6 bases and 3 bases respectively, with 14 bases between them. Germline values: CDR1 SEHNR, CDR2 FQNEAQ (reference sequence). The CDR3 loop is CASSAGGAHTEAFF. In DNA, the CDR3 is TGTGCCAGCAGTGCCGGGGGGGCGCACACTGAAGCTTTCTTT.

This chain uses TRBV7-9 with TRBJ2-1; 16 nucleotides match TRBD2. The germline gives CDR1 SEHNR, CDR2 FQNEAQ (reference sequence). The ends lost 5 bases at V and 0 bases at J; junction bases unmatched: 7. The CDR3 sequence is 19 residues long. DNA for the CDR3: TGTGCCAGCAGCCCGGGACTAGCGGGGGGGCCGAGCTCCTACAATGAGCAGTTCTTC. This codes for CASSPGLAGGPSSYNEQFF.

This chain joins TRBV11-2 and TRBJ2-1; 11 bases are shared with TRBD2. The CDR3 contains 16 residues. Looked up from germline, CDR1 is SGHAT and CDR2 is FQNNGV. Losses at the gene ends were 1 base for V and 9 bases for J; bases not matched to a gene: 8. CDR3 protein: CASSLGSGTSGSEQFF. The DNA for the CDR3 is TGTGCCAGCAGCTTAGGCTCCGGGACTAGCGGTAGTGAGCAGTTCTTC.

V usage is TRBV19 and J usage is TRBJ1-3; D remains ambiguous. Looked up from germline, CDR1 is LNHDA and CDR2 is SQIVND (reference sequence). Trimming removed 5 bases from V and 4 bases from J, with 3 bases in between. The CDR3 has 11 amino acids. CDR3 protein: CASSQGNTIYF. The CDR3 DNA follows: TGTGCCAGTAGTCAAGGAAACACCATATATTTT.

This chain links TRBV28 with TRBJ1-1, with TRBD1 identical over 7 bases. This CDR3 spans 15 amino acids. V lost 3 bases to trimming and J lost 0 bases; unmatched junction nucleotides: 4. CDR1 MDHEN and CDR2 SYDVKM come from the germline V gene. The CDR3 region has the DNA TGTGCCAGCAGTTTGCTACAGGGGCTGAACACTGAAGCTTTCTTT. Protein product: CASSLLQGLNTEAFF.

V gene TRBV4-3 combines with J gene TRBJ2-1, with 9 bases that match TRBD1. After removal of 1 base from V and 9 bases from J, the junction contained 4 bases not matched to a gene. This CDR3 contains 14 residues. Germline CDR1 is LGHNA and CDR2 is YSLEER. The CDR3 bases are TGCGCCAGCAGCCAAGGGACAGGGGCGGGTGAGCAGTTCTTC. Its protein is CASSQGTGAGEQFF.

This chain connects TRBV25-1 to TRBJ2-2; 8 bases match TRBD1. In germline, CDR1 is MGHDK, CDR2 SYGVNS. The CDR3 contains 16 residues. J lost 6 bases, V lost 1 base, and 7 bases had no gene match. CDR3: CASSEWNGQGAGELFF. As DNA, the CDR3 is TGTGCCAGCAGTGAATGGAATGGACAGGGTGCCGGGGAGCTGTTTTTT.

The rearrangement joins TRBV7-9 to TRBJ2-1, with D uncertain. This CDR3 region has 16 residues. Between the trimmed V and J ends, which lost 5 bases and 3 bases, there was a span of 17 bases. CDR1 SEHNR and CDR2 FQNEAQ come from the germline V gene (reference sequence). CDR3 coding DNA: TGTGCCAGCAGCCCAGCGAGCAGTAACCTCTACAATGAGCAGTTCTTC. It translates to CASSPASSNLYNEQFF.

This clone appeared once. V gene TRBV7-9 combines with J gene TRBJ1-2; D gene unclear. With 1 base removed from V and 0 bases from J, the gap between germline ends came to 3 bases. The CDR3 consists of 13 residues. Germline V lookup: CDR1 SEHNR, CDR2 FQNEAQ (reference sequence). The CDR3 region has the DNA TGTGCCAGCAGCTTAGTAACTAACTATGGCTACACCTTC. The encoded protein is CASSLVTNYGYTF.

The chain recombines TRBV27 with TRBJ2-7; 9 nucleotides line up with TRBD1. Germline assignment: CDR1 MNHEY and CDR2 SMNVEV (reference sequence). This CDR3 region has 16 residues. V lost 4 bases, J lost 5 bases, and 12 bases stayed unmatched. The CDR3, as DNA: TGTGCCAGCAGTTCGCACCCATACAGGGGGCGGCACGAGCAGTACTTC. This sequence encodes CASSSHPYRGRHEQYF.

The J gene is TRBJ2-7, the V gene TRBV5-8; 8 bases are a match to TRBD1. Germline-derived CDR1 and CDR2 are SGHTS and YDEGEE. V trimming: 6 bases; J trimming: 7 bases; junction bases outside the gene matches: 15. This CDR3 has 15 amino acids. The DNA of the CDR3 is TGTGCCAGCAACCCTAGACAGGGGAGGAATGGGGAGCAGTACTTC. As protein: CASNPRQGRNGEQYF.

The chain has TRBV5-8 and TRBJ2-7; 7 bases align to TRBD1. The CDR3 has 14 amino acids. V was pared by 1 base and J by 2 bases, with 3 bases of the junction left unmatched. CDR1 SGHTS and CDR2 YDEGEE come from the germline V gene. This CDR3 reads CASSLSTGTYEQYF. The CDR3 region has the DNA TGTGCCAGCAGCTTGTCGACAGGGACCTACGAGCAGTACTTC.

V is TRBV7-2 and J is TRBJ2-2; TRBD2 matches at 7 bases. CDR3 size: 17 residues. The germline V gene has CDR1 SGHTA and CDR2 FQGNSA. J lost 0 bases, V lost 5 bases, and 9 bases had no gene match. CDR3 DNA: TGTGCCAGCAGCCCTCAGCGGGGAAGAGCGAACACCGGGGAGCTGTTTTTT. It encodes CASSPQRGRANTGELFF.

The V call is TRBV9, the J call TRBJ1-1; TRBD1 aligns across 7 bases. V lost 3 bases, J lost 0 bases, and 8 bases stayed unmatched. The CDR3 runs 16 residues. From germline, CDR1 is SGDLS and CDR2 YYNGEE. The DNA for the CDR3 is TGTGCCAGCAGCGCTACCAGGGACAGAATGAACACTGAAGCTTTCTTT. Translation gives CASSATRDRMNTEAFF.

J is TRBJ2-1 and V is TRBV10-3, with 14 bases lining up with TRBD2. Germline values: CDR1 ENHRY, CDR2 SYGVKD. The CDR3 runs 20 residues. The J segment lost 0 bases and the V segment lost 4 bases, leaving 11 bases of the junction unmatched. The CDR3 DNA reads as TGTGCCATCAGTGCTTACCCCGGACTAGCGGGAGGAAGCTCCTACAATGAGCAGTTCTTC. This encodes CAISAYPGLAGGSSYNEQFF.

The chain carries TRBV19 and TRBJ1-2, with D possibly TRBD1 on 6 matching bases. With 5 bases removed from V and 7 bases from J, the gap between germline ends came to 20 bases. CDR1 LNHDA and CDR2 SQIVND come from the germline V gene (reference sequence). The CDR3 covers 15 residues. The CDR3: CASSGGMAGEFGYTF. In DNA, the CDR3 is TGTGCCAGTAGTGGAGGTATGGCAGGGGAATTTGGCTACACCTTC.

The chain combines TRBV10-1 with TRBJ2-3; D may be TRBD2 (6 bases). The germline V gene has CDR1 WNHNN and CDR2 SYGVQD (reference sequence). This CDR3 is 14 amino acids long. V was trimmed by 10 bases and J by 0 bases, leaving 14 bases between them. The CDR3 nucleotides read TGCGCCACCTCGGGGGATCCTAGCACAGATACGCAGTATTTT. This gives the protein CATSGDPSTDTQYF.

V and J are TRBV13 and TRBJ2-3; 7 bases fit TRBD2. This CDR3 is built from 18 residues. Germline assignment: CDR1 PRHDT and CDR2 FYEKMQ (reference sequence). V gave up 1 base and J gave up 8 bases; unmatched junction bases: 18. CDR3 nucleotides: TGTGCCAGCAGCTTAGAGGGCGGGGGACCCTTAGCGTTCGGTACGCAGTATTTT. Protein: CASSLEGGGPLAFGTQYF.